A single T cell receptor beta chain is shown here with its context. Possible read error: a much larger clone is one base away. Likely a read error: the CDR3 ends without its conserved phenylalanine or tryptophan. One entry per CDR3 protein results from TCRdb running MiXCR on the multiplex PCR reads. The profile shows more than 200,000 distinct CDR3 sequences, roughly 30% of them singletons. The source of the sample is a study of breast tumors, draining lymph nodes, adjacent tissues. The lymph nodes were axillary draining lymph nodes from breast cancer patients. Sequencing used axillary lymph node tissue. The sequence came from a female donor with breast cancer. Some clones in this sample may be carry-over from other donors' samples.

The CDR3 reads CASRAGGTGNRDEQYY. The CDR3 nucleotides read TGTGCCAGCAGAGCAGGGGGGACAGGGAACCGTGACGAGCAGTACTAC. The rearrangement links TRBV6-1 to TRBJ2-7, with TRBD1 matching over 9 bases. Trimming cost V 6 bases and J 5 bases; bases outside gene matches: 14. Germline V gene lookup returns CDR1 MNHNS and CDR2 SASEGT. This CDR3 has 16 amino acids.